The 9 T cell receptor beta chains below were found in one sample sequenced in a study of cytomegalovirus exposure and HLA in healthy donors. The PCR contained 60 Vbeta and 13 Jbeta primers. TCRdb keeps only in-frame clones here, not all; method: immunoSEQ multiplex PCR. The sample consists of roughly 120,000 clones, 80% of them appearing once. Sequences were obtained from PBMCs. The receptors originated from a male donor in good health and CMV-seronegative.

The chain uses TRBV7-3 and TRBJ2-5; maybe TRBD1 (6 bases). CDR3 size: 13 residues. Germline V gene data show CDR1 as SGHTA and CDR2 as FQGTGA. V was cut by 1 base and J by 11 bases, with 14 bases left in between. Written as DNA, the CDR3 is TGTGCCAGCAGCTTAAAGGGGACATTTCAGCAGTACTTC. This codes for CASSLKGTFQQYF.

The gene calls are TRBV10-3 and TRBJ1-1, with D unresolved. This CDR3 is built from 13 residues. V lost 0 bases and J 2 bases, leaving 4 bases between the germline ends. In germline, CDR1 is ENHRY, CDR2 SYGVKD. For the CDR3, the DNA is TGTGCCATCAGTGAGTCAGCTAACACTGAAGCTTTCTTT. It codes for CAISESANTEAFF.

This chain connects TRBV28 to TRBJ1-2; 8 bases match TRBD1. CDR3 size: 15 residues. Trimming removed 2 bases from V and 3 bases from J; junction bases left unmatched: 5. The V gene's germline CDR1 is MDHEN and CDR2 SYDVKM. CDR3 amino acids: CASSLADREDYGYTF. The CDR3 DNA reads TGTGCCAGCAGTTTAGCGGACAGGGAAGACTATGGCTACACCTTC.

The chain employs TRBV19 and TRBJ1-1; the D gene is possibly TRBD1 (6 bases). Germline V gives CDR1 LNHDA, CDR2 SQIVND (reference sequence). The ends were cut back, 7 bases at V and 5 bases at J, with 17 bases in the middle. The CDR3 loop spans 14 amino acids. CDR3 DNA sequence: TGTGCCAGTAACCTGGGACAACGAGGGACTGAAGCTTTCTTT. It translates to CASNLGQRGTEAFF.

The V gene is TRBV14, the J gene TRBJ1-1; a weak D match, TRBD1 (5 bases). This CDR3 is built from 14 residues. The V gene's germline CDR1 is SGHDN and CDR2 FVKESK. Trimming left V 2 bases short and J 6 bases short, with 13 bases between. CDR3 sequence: CASSQIGGSPEAFF. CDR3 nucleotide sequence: TGTGCCAGCAGCCAAATCGGGGGAAGTCCTGAAGCTTTCTTT.

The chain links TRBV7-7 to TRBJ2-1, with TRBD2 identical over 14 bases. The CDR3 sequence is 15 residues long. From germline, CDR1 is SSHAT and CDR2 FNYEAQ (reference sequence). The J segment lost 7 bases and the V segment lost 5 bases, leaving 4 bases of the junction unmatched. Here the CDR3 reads CASSPTSGRGNEQFF. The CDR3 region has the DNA TGTGCCAGCAGCCCGACTAGCGGGAGGGGTAATGAGCAGTTCTTC.

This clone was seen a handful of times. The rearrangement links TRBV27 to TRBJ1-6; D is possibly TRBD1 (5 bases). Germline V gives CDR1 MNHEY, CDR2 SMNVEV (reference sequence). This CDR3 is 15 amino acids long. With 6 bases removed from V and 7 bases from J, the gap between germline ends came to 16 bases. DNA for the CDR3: TGTGCCAGCAGCACTGGGAGGCAGGGCAATTCACCCCTCCACTTT. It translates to CASSTGRQGNSPLHF.

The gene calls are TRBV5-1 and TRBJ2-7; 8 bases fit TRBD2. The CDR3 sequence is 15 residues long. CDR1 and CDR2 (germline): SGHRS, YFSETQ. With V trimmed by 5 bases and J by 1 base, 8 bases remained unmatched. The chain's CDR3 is CASRRTSGSSYEQYF. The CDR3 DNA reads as TGCGCCAGCAGGCGCACTAGCGGATCATCCTACGAGCAGTACTTC.

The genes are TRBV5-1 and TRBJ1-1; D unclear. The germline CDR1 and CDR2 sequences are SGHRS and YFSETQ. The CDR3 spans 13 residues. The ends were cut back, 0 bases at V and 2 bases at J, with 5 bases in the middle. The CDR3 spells CASSLDSNTEAFF. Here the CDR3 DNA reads TGCGCCAGCAGCTTGGACTCAAACACTGAAGCTTTCTTT.